Listed below are T cell receptor beta chains from one sample, sequenced in a study of blood T cell repertoires in COVID-19. Clones were read by immunoSEQ multiplex PCR, and TCRdb kept only the in-frame ones, dropping some. The table includes around 60,000 clones, around 90% detected once. The specimen sequenced was peripheral blood. The receptor set was obtained from a man in his fifties or sixties with active COVID-19. CDR3s include the opening cysteine and the closing phenylalanine or tryptophan. The D gene is left open where the match is weak. Rows may omit the clone size; those that give it use once, few, many or a size class.

TRBV18	-	-	TRBJ2-5	TGTGCCAGCTCACCTCCGGGAGACAGACAAGGAACCCAGTACTTC	CASSPPGDRQGTQYF
TRBV19	-	-	TRBJ2-2	TGTGCCAGTAGCCTCCGGGAGATTAACACCGGGGAGCTGTTTTTT	CASSLREINTGELFF
TRBV19	-	-	TRBJ1-5	TGTGCCAGTAGTATACGCCAGGGAGGGCAGCCCCAGCATTTT	CASSIRQGGQPQHF
TRBV27	TRBD2	-	TRBJ2-3	TGTGCCAGCAGTTTAAGGGGACTAGCGGGAACAGATACGCAGTATTTT	CASSLRGLAGTDTQYF
TRBV19	TRBD1	-	TRBJ1-5	TGTGCCACAAGACAGGGAAATCAGCCCCAGCATTTT	CATRQGNQPQHF
TRBV6-5	-	-	TRBJ1-2	TGTGCCACCCAACGGGAGAGGGGTAGTGGCTACACCTTC	CATQRERGSGYTF
TRBV7-6	TRBD1	-	TRBJ2-5	TGTGCCAGCAGCTTGTGGACAGGGACAGCCGAGACCCAGTACTTC	CASSLWTGTAETQYF
TRBV24-1	TRBD2	-	TRBJ2-5	TGTGCCACCAGTGATCCGACTAGCGGCCAAGAGACCCAGTACTTC	CATSDPTSGQETQYF
TRBV19	TRBD2	-	TRBJ2-3	TGTGCCAGTAGTATAGTCGGGCCTAGCGGGGGCACAGATACGCAGTATTTT	CASSIVGPSGGTDTQYF
TRBV5-1	-	-	TRBJ1-6	TGCGCCAGCAACCCCCGCAGGGCTTCACCCCTCCACTTT	CASNPRRASPLHF
TRBV30	-	-	TRBJ1-5	TGTGCCTGGAGTGGGGGGCAGGGATTAGGTCAGCCCCAGCATTTT	CAWSGGQGLGQPQHF
TRBV12-3/TRBV12-4	-	-	TRBJ1-1	TGTGCCAGCAGGGGGGACTTCCCGAAAGCTTTCTTT	CASRGDFPKAFF
TRBV13	TRBD1	once	TRBJ2-5	TGTGCCAGCAGCTTAAGGTCAGGGGGAGAGACCCAGTACTTC	CASSLRSGGETQYF
TRBV19	-	-	TRBJ2-5	TGTGCCAGTAGTATACAGGGGCTACCCCAAGAGACCCAGTACTTC	CASSIQGLPQETQYF
TRBV12-3/TRBV12-4	-	-	TRBJ1-5	TGTGCCAGCAGTTTTAACAGGGACCAGCCCCAGCATTTT	CASSFNRDQPQHF
TRBV21-1	-	-	TRBJ2-1	TGTGCCAGCAGCAAAGCTGACAGGGACAGTGAGCAGTTCTTC	CASSKADRDSEQFF
TRBV12-3/TRBV12-4	-	-	TRBJ2-1	TGTGCCAGCAGTTTGGGGGCCGCAAATCCGCATCTCTTC	CASSLGAANPHLF
TRBV10-3	TRBD1	-	TRBJ2-2	TGTGCCATCAGCCCCCTGGAGGGGACAGGGGGAATCGAGGCCGGGGAGCTGTTTTTT	CAISPLEGTGGIEAGELFF
TRBV6-5	TRBD1	-	TRBJ1-1	TGTGCCAGCAGTCAGGACAGGGCCGACACTGAAGCTTTCTTT	CASSQDRADTEAFF
TRBV28	-	-	TRBJ1-6	TGTGCCAGCAGTTTTGGGAGCTCCTATAATTCACCCCTCCACTTT	CASSFGSSYNSPLHF
TRBV25-1	-	-	TRBJ1-1	TGTGCCAGCAAAAGGCAGGGGGAAGCTTTCTTT	CASKRQGEAFF
TRBV5-1	TRBD1	-	TRBJ2-2	TGCGCCAGCAGCCTGCGGACAGGGGGCCCCGGGGAGCTGTTTTTT	CASSLRTGGPGELFF
TRBV6-5	TRBD1	-	TRBJ2-1	TGTGCCAGCAGTACCGGACAGGACAATGAGCAGTTCTTC	CASSTGQDNEQFF
TRBV19	TRBD1	-	TRBJ1-2	TGTGCCAGTAGTATGCTGGGACAGAGTAACTATGGCTACACCTTC	CASSMLGQSNYGYTF
TRBV4-3	-	few	TRBJ1-1	TGCGCCAGCAGCCAGACGACAAACACTGAAGCTTTCTTT	CASSQTTNTEAFF
TRBV7-3	TRBD2	-	TRBJ2-1	TGTGCCAGCAGCACCGGGACTAGAAATGAGCAGTTCTTC	CASSTGTRNEQFF
TRBV5-5	-	once	TRBJ1-6	TGTGCCAGCAGTGGGGCCAGCTCCTATAATTCACCCCTCCACTTT	CASSGASSYNSPLHF
TRBV4-1	-	few	TRBJ2-3	TGCGCCAGCAGCCAAGACGCAGCGGGTGGCACAGATACGCAGTATTTT	CASSQDAAGGTDTQYF
TRBV25-1	-	once	TRBJ1-2	TGTGCCAGCCCCCCTAGGGACAATAACTATGGCTACACCTTC	CASPPRDNNYGYTF
TRBV14	TRBD1	few	TRBJ2-2	TGTGCCAGCCCAAGGGGGCGGCCCGGGGAGCTGTTTTTT	CASPRGRPGELFF
TRBV2	-	-	TRBJ2-5	TGTGCCAGCAGTGCCGGTCCCCAGTACTTC	CASSAGPQYF
TRBV7-9	-	-	TRBJ1-6	TGTGCCAGCAGCTTAGGGGGGGAGTCACCCCTCCACTTT	CASSLGGESPLHF
TRBV7-2	TRBD2	-	TRBJ2-5	TGTGCCAGCAGCAACACCGCTGGACTAGCGGAAGAGACCCAGTACTTC	CASSNTAGLAEETQYF
TRBV19	TRBD1	-	TRBJ2-1	TGTGCCAGTAGTATAACCCCGGGACAGCTCAATGAGCAGTTCTTC	CASSITPGQLNEQFF
TRBV4-2	TRBD2	once	TRBJ2-3	TGTGCCAGCAGCCAGGCAGCGGGGGGGCCGGCAGATACGCAGTATTTT	CASSQAAGGPADTQYF
TRBV7-3	TRBD1	-	TRBJ2-1	TGTGCCAGCAGCTCCTCCGGGACAGCGAATGAGCAGTTCTTC	CASSSSGTANEQFF
TRBV7-2	-	-	TRBJ2-7	TGTGCCAGCAGCTTAGATCGCGGGGCCTCCTACGAGCAGTACTTC	CASSLDRGASYEQYF
TRBV5-1	TRBD2	-	TRBJ2-7	TGCGCCAGCAGCTTGGCCGGACTAGCGGACTACGAGCAGTACTTC	CASSLAGLADYEQYF
TRBV7-9	-	-	TRBJ2-3	TGTGCCAGCAGCTTAACCGGTCCCACAGATACGCAGTATTTT	CASSLTGPTDTQYF
TRBV30	TRBD1	few	TRBJ2-7	TGTGCCTGGAACCGGGACAGTGGCGCCTACGAGCAGTACTTC	CAWNRDSGAYEQYF
TRBV5-6	TRBD1	-	TRBJ1-2	TGTGCCAGCAGCCCCCCGGGCAGGGGGCAGGGCTACACCTTC	CASSPPGRGQGYTF
TRBV18	-	-	TRBJ1-2	TGTGCCAGCTCACCAGTACAGGATAACTATGGCTACACCTTC	CASSPVQDNYGYTF
TRBV6-2/TRBV6-3	-	-	TRBJ2-7	TGTGCCAGCAGTCCCCTATACGAGCAGTACTTC	CASSPLYEQYF
TRBV5-1	-	-	TRBJ1-4	TGCGCCAGCAGCCCGTTGACAGCTTCAACTAATGAAAAACTGTTTTTT	CASSPLTASTNEKLFF
TRBV27	TRBD1	-	TRBJ1-1	TGTGCCAGCAGGGACAGGCCGGTCACTGAAGCTTTCTTT	CASRDRPVTEAFF
TRBV7-3	-	-	TRBJ2-5	TGTGCCAGCAGCTTAACCCACGGGGAGACCCAGTACTTC	CASSLTHGETQYF
TRBV6-2/TRBV6-3	TRBD1	-	TRBJ1-4	TGTGCCGGCAGTAGAGAGGGGGCGGCTAATGAAAAACTGTTTTTT	CAGSREGAANEKLFF
TRBV9	TRBD1	-	TRBJ2-5	TGTGCCAGCAGCGTAGCTACAGGACAGGGGCAGGGGACCCAGTACTTC	CASSVATGQGQGTQYF
TRBV3-1/TRBV3-2	TRBD2	-	TRBJ2-1	TGTGCCAGCAGCCTGACTAGCGGGGCATACAATGAGCAGTTCTTC	CASSLTSGAYNEQFF
TRBV6-2/TRBV6-3	TRBD1	-	TRBJ1-2	TGTGCCAGCAGTTACCCCGGGACAGTCTATGGCTACACCTTC	CASSYPGTVYGYTF
TRBV5-6	-	-	TRBJ1-2	TGTGCCAGCAGCCCGGCGGCTAACTATGGCTACACCTTC	CASSPAANYGYTF
TRBV7-2	TRBD1	-	TRBJ2-7	TGTGCCAGCAAGGGGGGACAGGGTGTCCACGAGCAGTACTTC	CASKGGQGVHEQYF
TRBV24-1	TRBD1	once	TRBJ2-1	TGTGCCACCAGTGATTCGTACTCGGGACAGACCTTCTCCTACAATGAGCAGTTCTTC	CATSDSYSGQTFSYNEQFF
TRBV27	-	once	TRBJ2-7	TGTGCCAGCAGTTTAAAGGGGGTCCTCTCCTACGAGCAGTACTTC	CASSLKGVLSYEQYF
TRBV29-1	-	-	TRBJ1-4	TGCAGCGTGGGGAGTCGAGGCCCGGGGAATGAAAAACTGTTTTTT	CSVGSRGPGNEKLFF
TRBV5-1	-	-	TRBJ1-1	TGCGCCAGCAGCTTGCTACTTTCAGGCTCGAACACTGAAGCTTTCTTT	CASSLLLSGSNTEAFF
TRBV5-1	-	-	TRBJ2-2	TGCGCCAGCAGCCAGGTGTTGGGTGGGGAGCTGTTTTTT	CASSQVLGGELFF
TRBV7-2	-	-	TRBJ2-1	TGTGCCAGCAGCTTAGACGTGGCCCTGCTCTCCTACAATGAGCAGTTCTTC	CASSLDVALLSYNEQFF
TRBV4-1	-	-	TRBJ2-5	TGCGCCAGCAGCCAAGCGGCGGGGAGCCAAGAGACCCAGTACTTC	CASSQAAGSQETQYF